This entry describes one TCR beta chain. Its target is not known. The data derive from a study of shared clonotypes between healthy human individuals. Background on the study: A donor's plate count was three for CD4 naive and three for CD4 memory; CD8 naive had two and CD8 memory one. Study-level results: A reduction in generation probabilities was seen for non-shared clonotypes relative to those shared by all four donors.

The V and J ends lost 4 bases and 5 bases, in that order; junction bases with no gene match: 12. This CDR3 contains 16 residues. Germline V CDR1 and CDR2: SQVTM, ANQGSEA. Positively selected for CCR7, the CD45RO-negative cells used as naive CD8 cells excluded terminally differentiated effector memory CD45RA+ cells. Roughly 200 ng DNA, tens of thousands of T cell genomes, went into each sorted-subset replicate PCR. Per the original data handling: ImmunoSEQ yielded junction-only sequences lacking quality scores, so filtering differed. Sequenced by immunoSEQ multiplex PCR; TCRdb stores in-frame clones only, minus some. That table furnishes V, J and clone size, whereas the DNA furnished D and trimming. Of around 620,000 clones detected, approximately 95% appear once; the ten largest clones hold 0.11%.

The J gene is TRBJ1-1, the V gene TRBV29-1; 11 nucleotides match TRBD1. Sequenced material: naive CD8+ T cells sorted from blood. The clonotype originates from a woman in her twenties or thirties in good health. The CDR3 sequence: CSVGGARDRGWTEAFF. CDR3 bases: TGCAGCGTTGGCGGAGCCCGGGACAGGGGGTGGACTGAAGCTTTCTTT.